The TCR beta chain under discussion was sequenced for a study of graft-versus-host responses after intestinal transplantation. As for the study in general: Multivisceral, liver-intestinal, or isolated intestinal grafts were transplanted into recipients.

TCRdb's table, derived via immunoSEQ multiplex PCR, lists solely in-frame clones and lacks some. Seen here are around 25,000 clones, roughly 85% observed once, and the top ten hold 0.96%. In the case of this clone: Its antigen is not known.

Study-level points and caveats: Within the allografts of patients who had graft-donor T cell macrochimerism, graft-versus-host to host-versus-graft clonal ratios were high. Among recipient marrow samples, GvH clones were found; some appeared first in ileum or blood.

V was cut by 1 base and J by 4 bases, with 14 bases left in between. This CDR3 is built from 15 residues. Germline loops: CDR1 SGHRS, CDR2 YFSETQ. The clonotype originates from a human patient who received an intestinal transplant, so some T cells may come from the graft donor. This chain connects TRBV5-1 to TRBJ1-2, with D hard to call. The sample here was PBMCs, taken 450 to 490 days after intestinal transplant. The CDR3 bases are TGCGCCAGCAGCTTGACGAGACCTAAGCCCTATGGCTACACCTTC. Residues: CASSLTRPKPYGYTF.